This TCR beta chain was documented in a study of tumor and adjacent non-tumor tissue in lung cancer. The germline CDR1 and CDR2 sequences are SGHNT and YENEEA. The CDR3 sequence is 14 residues long. Study-level points and caveats: Top 100 clones took a larger repertoire share in normal lung.

This sample's RNA came from whole unsorted tissue. Chemotherapy-naive patients with new lung cancer underwent thoracic surgery in China, August–late 2014. Of note for this clonotype: Its specificity is not known. A read error may account for a junction end that differs from germline.

TCRbeta libraries were built with three rounds of nested PCR, modified from ARM-PCR. One entry per CDR3 protein, called by TCRdb with MiXCR from the multiplex PCR reads. The repertoire consists of fewer than 85,000 distinct CDR3 sequences, with around 74% occurring once and the leading ten covering over 9.5%. The origin of this receptor is a woman between 50 and 59 years old with non-small cell lung cancer. Sequencing used lung tumor tissue. V and J are TRBV11-3 and TRBJ2-7; TRBD2 matches 8 bases. This CDR3 reads CVSSLSGVGHEQYF. The CDR3 DNA reads TGTGTCAGCAGTCTTAGCGGGGTAGGCCACGAGCAGTACTTC.